The following is a T cell receptor (beta chain) sequence with its context. What it binds is unknown. Sequencing used immunoSEQ multiplex PCR; TCRdb keeps in-frame clones, though not all of them. This sample carries 52,000 or so clones, roughly 85% of them seen once, and the ten largest clones take roughly 21%. The data are from a study of cytotoxic CD8 clonotypes in ibrutinib-treated CLL. Study summary: Partial response was seen in about 24 patients and complete response in 2; after median 68 months, around 15 stayed remitted, roughly 12 progressed. Following treatment for a median around twelve months, range 6 to 36, response samples were then taken. Study-level points and caveats: Clonality went higher at ibrutinib response and then dropped back toward baseline at progression.

The CDR3 sequence is 15 residues long. Germline-derived CDR1 and CDR2 are LNHDA and SQIVND (reference sequence). With 6 bases removed from V and 1 base from J, the gap between germline ends came to 13 bases. With cryopreserved PBMCs as the source, roughly 2 micrograms of genomic DNA went to TCR beta libraries. This sample comprised PBMCs, obtained after 24 months of ibrutinib treatment. The source of this sequence is a human donor with chronic lymphocytic leukemia. The chain employs TRBV19 and TRBJ1-5; D gene ambiguous. This chain's CDR3 is CASRGFAGSNQPQHF. The CDR3 DNA reads as TGTGCCAGTAGGGGGTTTGCGGGCAGCAATCAGCCCCAGCATTTT.